The 24 T cell receptor beta chains given below trace back to one sample, sequenced in a study of shared clonotypes between healthy human individuals. Libraries were prepared by immunoSEQ multiplex PCR; TCRdb keeps only in-frame clonotypes and omits some of them. The sample records 2 million to 3 million clones, under 95% being singletons. The sample was naive CD4+ T cells from PBMCs. Subset indicated: CD45RA+ positively selected. All receptors derive from a man aged 18 to 29 in good health. Some clones in this sample may be carry-over from other donors' samples.

This clone was counted between two and nine times. CDR3 in DNA: TGTGCCAGCAGTGAAGTCCAGAACACTGAAGCTTTCTTT. It yields the protein CASSEVQNTEAFF. The chain links TRBV6-1 to TRBJ1-1, with unresolved D. The CDR3 is made up of 13 amino acids. Per germline, CDR1 MNHNS and CDR2 SASEGT. V was pared by 1 base and J by 1 base, with 4 bases between.

V is TRBV7-2 and J is TRBJ1-5; the D gene is possibly TRBD1 (6 bases). The CDR3 runs to 16 residues. Trimming removed 1 base from V and 5 bases from J, with 15 bases in between. Germline V CDR1 and CDR2: SGHTA, FQGNSA. The CDR3 DNA reads TGTGCCAGCAGCTTAGAGACAGGATGGTGGTATCAGCCCCAGCATTTT. Protein: CASSLETGWWYQPQHF.

The CDR3 DNA follows: TGTGCCAGCAGTAGGTTGGGGGGGCCCACTGAAGCTTTCTTT. Translating gives CASSRLGGPTEAFF. The chain employs TRBV28 and TRBJ1-1; possible D gene TRBD1, 6 bases. V lost 5 bases, J lost 4 bases, and 14 bases lay in between. CDR1 is MDHEN and CDR2 is SYDVKM in the germline V gene. The CDR3 is made up of 14 amino acids.

The chain uses TRBV2 and TRBJ1-1, with D unresolved. The CDR3 runs to 14 residues. With 1 base removed from V and 5 bases from J, the gap between germline ends came to 11 bases. Germline CDR1 and CDR2: SNHLY and FYNNEI. CDR3 in amino acids: CASSEVGWRTEAFF. In nucleotides, the CDR3 is TGTGCCAGCAGTGAAGTGGGTTGGCGAACTGAAGCTTTCTTT.

The V call is TRBV19, the J call TRBJ2-5; the D call may be TRBD1 or TRBD2 (5 bases each). V lost 3 bases to trimming and J lost 6 bases, with 14 bases between them. The CDR3 spans 14 residues. Germline V gene sequence: CDR1 LNHDA, CDR2 SQIVND (reference sequence). The DNA of the CDR3 is TGTGCCAGTAGTATCTCGGGGACCGAAAAGACCCAGTACTTC. Protein product: CASSISGTEKTQYF.

CDR3 nucleotides: TGTGCCGCGAGAAAAGGGAGGGACCCTCTCCTCCGGAGTCGTGAGCAGTTCTTC. Amino acids: CAARKGRDPLLRSREQFF. The chain employs TRBV5-6 and TRBJ2-1; TRBD2 agrees at 7 bases. The CDR3 contains 18 residues. CDR1 is SGHDT, CDR2 YYEEEE, per germline. V shed 10 bases, J shed 9 bases, and the junction held 28 bases outside the gene matches.

This clone was seen a handful of times. The rearrangement joins TRBV2 to TRBJ1-1; D remains ambiguous. In germline, CDR1 is SNHLY, CDR2 FYNNEI. The CDR3 has 12 residues. Trimming removed 6 bases from V and 10 bases from J, with 15 bases in between. CDR3 residues: CASRPIGWGAFF. CDR3 coding DNA: TGTGCCAGCAGACCCATAGGCTGGGGAGCTTTCTTT. Filled out from reference TRBV2 and TRBJ1-1, the complete variable domain reads EPEVTQTPSHQVTQMGQEVILRCVPISNHLYFYWYRQILGQKVEFLVSFYNNEISEKSEIFDDQFSVERPDGSNFTLKIRSTKLEDSAMYFCASRPIGWGAFFGQGTRLTVV.

The rearrangement links TRBV19 to TRBJ1-2; possible D gene TRBD1, 6 bases. Trimming removed 6 bases from V and 0 bases from J, with 8 bases in between. The length of the CDR3 is 13 residues. Germline V gene sequence: CDR1 LNHDA, CDR2 SQIVND (reference sequence). CDR3 in amino acids: CASRDSPNYGYTF. The CDR3 bases are TGTGCCAGTAGGGACAGTCCTAACTATGGCTACACCTTC.

This clone was recorded once. The chain has TRBV30 and TRBJ2-7; D is unclear. With 1 base removed from V and 2 bases from J, the gap between germline ends came to 6 bases. This CDR3 comprises 12 residues. Per germline, CDR1 GTSNPN and CDR2 SVGIG (reference sequence). CDR3 loop: CAWSGRPYEQYF. The CDR3 DNA reads TGTGCCTGGAGTGGTAGGCCCTACGAGCAGTACTTC.

The chain has TRBV9 and TRBJ1-4; maybe TRBD1 (5 bases). This CDR3 contains 15 residues. Germline V CDR1 and CDR2: SGDLS, YYNGEE. V gave up 0 bases and J gave up 4 bases, with 10 bases separating them. The CDR3 sequence is CASSVATGGNEKLFF. The CDR3 bases are TGTGCCAGCAGCGTAGCTACGGGGGGTAATGAAAAACTGTTTTTT. The full variable domain, completed using reference TRBV9 and TRBJ1-4, is DSGVTQTPKHLITATGQRVTLRCSPRSGDLSVYWYQQSLDQGLQFLIQYYNGEERAKGNILERFSAQQFPDLHSELNLSSLELGDSALYFCASSVATGGNEKLFFGSGTQLSVL.

The genes are TRBV7-8 and TRBJ2-7, with 7 bases that match TRBD2. Germline V CDR1 and CDR2: SGHVS, FQNEAQ. J lost 2 bases, V lost 5 bases, and 6 bases had no gene match. The CDR3 runs 14 residues. The CDR3, as DNA: TGTGCCAGCAGCCACAGGACTAGTGCCTACGAGCAGTACTTC. Amino acid sequence: CASSHRTSAYEQYF.

This chain uses TRBV18 with TRBJ2-1, with 11 bases lining up with TRBD2. J was trimmed by 2 bases and V by 6 bases; bases with no gene match: 6. Germline V CDR1 and CDR2: KGHSH, LQKENI. The length of the CDR3 is 16 residues. Written as DNA, the CDR3 is TGTGCCAGCTCCCCAAATAGCGGGAGGGCCTACAATGAGCAGTTCTTC. It is translated as CASSPNSGRAYNEQFF.

This chain links TRBV28 with TRBJ2-7, with D maybe TRBD2 (6 bases). Germline lookup yields CDR1 MDHEN and CDR2 SYDVKM. The CDR3 contains 18 residues. V was clipped by 5 bases and J by 4 bases, with 27 bases between them. This CDR3 is CASSQTSGIAEAFYEQYF. The CDR3 DNA is TGTGCCAGCAGTCAAACGTCCGGGATAGCGGAGGCCTTTTACGAGCAGTACTTC. The entire variable domain, with the rest obtained from reference TRBV28 and TRBJ2-7, is as follows: DVKVTQSSRYLVKRTGEKVFLECVQDMDHENMFWYRQDPGLGLRLIYFSYDVKMKEKGDIPEGYSVSREKKERFSLILESASTNQTSMYLCASSQTSGIAEAFYEQYFGPGTRLTVT.

The gene calls are TRBV5-1 and TRBJ2-7; TRBD1 matches at 8 bases. This CDR3 has 16 amino acids. The ends lost 0 bases at V and 2 bases at J; junction bases unmatched: 7. In germline, CDR1 is SGHRS, CDR2 YFSETQ. The CDR3 sequence: CASSLGDRPLTYEQYF. The CDR3 nucleotides read TGCGCCAGCAGCTTGGGGGACAGGCCTTTGACCTACGAGCAGTACTTC.

The chain recombines TRBV28 with TRBJ2-1; TRBD1 matches at 7 bases. Trimming cost V 2 bases and J 7 bases; bases outside gene matches: 11. The germline V gene encodes CDR1 MDHEN and CDR2 SYDVKM. The CDR3 is made up of 16 amino acids. CDR3 nucleotide sequence: TGTGCCAGCAGTTTAAGCTCCAAAGGGGGCCGGAATGAGCAGTTCTTC. Translating it yields CASSLSSKGGRNEQFF.

DNA for the CDR3: TGTGCCAGCAGCTCCTACAGGGGGCATGACACTGAAGCTTTCTTT. Translating it yields CASSSYRGHDTEAFF. The genes are TRBV11-2 and TRBJ1-1; TRBD1 matches 9 bases. Germline CDR1 SGHAT, CDR2 FQNNGV. The CDR3 has 15 residues. Trimming at V came to 4 bases and at J to 3 bases, leaving 6 bases not matched to a gene. The whole variable domain, remainder taken from reference TRBV11-2 and TRBJ1-1, is EAGVAQSPRYKIIEKRQSVAFWCNPISGHATLYWYQQILGQGPKLLIQFQNNGVVDDSQLPKDRFSAERLKGVDSTLKIQPAKLEDSAVYLCASSSYRGHDTEAFFGQGTRLTVV.

The chain combines TRBV5-4 with TRBJ2-1; 8 bases line up with TRBD1. The CDR3 is 15 residues long. V was clipped by 5 bases and J by 0 bases; unmatched bases: 4. Germline CDR1 reads SGHNT; CDR2 reads YYREEE (reference sequence). The CDR3 protein is CASRGQETSYNEQFF. The CDR3 DNA follows: TGTGCCAGCAGGGGACAGGAAACCTCCTACAATGAGCAGTTCTTC.

This sequence joins TRBV11-2 and TRBJ2-2, with 9 positions matching TRBD1. The ends lost 5 bases at V and 6 bases at J; junction bases unmatched: 7. The CDR3 sequence is 15 residues long. Germline loops: CDR1 SGHAT, CDR2 FQNNGV. The CDR3: CASSLLGQGAGELFF. The CDR3, as DNA: TGTGCCAGCAGCCTCCTGGGACAGGGCGCCGGGGAGCTGTTTTTT.

The chain employs TRBV28 and TRBJ2-5; the match to TRBD2 covers 12 bases. V gave up 8 bases and J gave up 2 bases; unmatched junction bases: 9. This CDR3 is 16 amino acids long. Germline V lookup: CDR1 MDHEN, CDR2 SYDVKM. In DNA form, the CDR3 reads TGTGCCAGCCTCCCTTCAGGACTAGCGGGACAAGAGACCCAGTACTTC. It is translated as CASLPSGLAGQETQYF. The variable domain in full, completed from reference TRBV28 and TRBJ2-5, reads DVKVTQSSRYLVKRTGEKVFLECVQDMDHENMFWYRQDPGLGLRLIYFSYDVKMKEKGDIPEGYSVSREKKERFSLILESASTNQTSMYLCASLPSGLAGQETQYFGPGTRLLVL.

The chain couples TRBV5-1 to TRBJ2-2; 9 positions agree with TRBD1. The germline V gene encodes CDR1 SGHRS and CDR2 YFSETQ. V shed 4 bases, J shed 6 bases, and the junction held 10 bases outside the gene matches. The CDR3 has 16 residues. The CDR3 bases are TGCGCCAGCAGCCCCCGGCCGGGACAGGGTGCCGGGGAGCTGTTTTTT. Protein: CASSPRPGQGAGELFF.

V and J are TRBV9 and TRBJ2-3, with 9 bases identical to TRBD2. V trimming: 1 base; J trimming: 2 bases; junction bases outside the gene matches: 5. The CDR3 runs to 16 residues. Germline-derived CDR1 and CDR2 are SGDLS and YYNGEE. CDR3 residues: CASSVSLAGLTDTQYF. CDR3 sequence (DNA): TGTGCCAGCAGCGTAAGTCTAGCGGGACTCACAGATACGCAGTATTTT. The full variable domain, completed using reference TRBV9 and TRBJ2-3, is DSGVTQTPKHLITATGQRVTLRCSPRSGDLSVYWYQQSLDQGLQFLIQYYNGEERAKGNILERFSAQQFPDLHSELNLSSLELGDSALYFCASSVSLAGLTDTQYFGPGTRLTVL.

V is TRBV14 and J is TRBJ2-7; D is possibly TRBD1 (5 bases). There are 14 residues in the CDR3. Germline V gene lookup returns CDR1 SGHDN and CDR2 FVKESK. V lost 1 base, J lost 2 bases, and 9 bases lay in between. The CDR3 bases are TGTGCCAGCAGCCAAGGGCAGGGTCCCTACGAGCAGTACTTC. Translating gives CASSQGQGPYEQYF. The variable domain in full, with the rest retrieved from reference TRBV14 and TRBJ2-7, is EAGVTQFPSHSVIEKGQTVTLRCDPISGHDNLYWYRRVMGKEIKFLLHFVKESKQDESGMPNNRFLAERTGGTYSTLKVQPAELEDSGVYFCASSQGQGPYEQYFGPGTRLTVT.

Worth noting for this clone: Other DNA variants within this sample encode the same CDR3. The chain joins TRBV7-9 to TRBJ2-5, with TRBD2 identical over 7 bases. The CDR3 contains 13 residues. Per the germline V gene, CDR1 is SEHNR and CDR2 is FQNEAQ (reference sequence). Unmatched junction bases numbered 1, after V lost 3 bases and J lost 3 bases. The CDR3 region is CASSFGGEETQYF. As DNA, the CDR3 is TGTGCCAGCAGCTTTGGGGGGGAAGAGACCCAGTACTTC.

V is TRBV11-3 and J is TRBJ2-1, with D perhaps given as TRBD1 or TRBD2 (6 bases each). This CDR3 contains 14 residues. Germline assignment: CDR1 SGHNT and CDR2 YENEEA. Between the trimmed V and J ends, which lost 4 bases and 10 bases, there was a span of 17 bases. This CDR3 reads CASSYGGGAGEQFF. DNA of the CDR3: TGTGCCAGCAGCTATGGAGGGGGTGCTGGGGAGCAGTTCTTC.